A selection of T cell receptor beta chains follows, all from one sample in a study of tumor-infiltrating lymphocytes in oesophageal squamous cell carcinoma. TCRdb reprocessed the PCR reads via MiXCR and lists one record per CDR3 protein. Of 15,000 to 20,000 distinct CDR3 sequences in the sample, 44% were seen once. The sample was blood. These receptors were taken from a female donor with esophageal squamous cell carcinoma. Each CDR3 is given with its conserved first and last residue. The D gene is left open where the match is weak. Clone size is stated in some rows and not others, as once, few, many or a class when expanded.

len: 13
abundance: -
d_gene: -
j_gene: TRBJ2-1
v_gene: TRBV7-2
CDR3aa: CASSLLRAHEQFF
CDR3nt: TGTGCCAGCAGCTTGTTGAGGGCCCACGAGCAGTTCTTC

len: 14
abundance: -
d_gene: -
j_gene: TRBJ1-2
v_gene: TRBV20-1
CDR3aa: CSAPIQRGRHGYTF
CDR3nt: TGCAGTGCGCCCATCCAAAGGGGCAGACATGGCTACACCTTC

len: 16
abundance: -
d_gene: -
j_gene: TRBJ2-4
v_gene: TRBV7-2
CDR3aa: CASSLRQGGDTDTQYF
CDR3nt: TGTGCCAGCAGCTTACGGCAGGGCGGGGACACAGATACGCAGTACTTC

len: 18
abundance: many
d_gene: TRBD1
j_gene: TRBJ2-4
v_gene: TRBV11-2
CDR3aa: CASRPRQGDGRAKNIQYF
CDR3nt: TGTGCCAGCAGACCCAGACAGGGGGACGGGAGAGCCAAAAACATTCAGTACTTC

len: 16
abundance: many
d_gene: TRBD1
j_gene: TRBJ1-4
v_gene: TRBV28
CDR3aa: CASSTPTGGIVEKLFF
CDR3nt: TGTGCCAGCAGTACCCCCACAGGGGGCATAGTTGAAAAACTGTTTTTT

len: 13
abundance: few
d_gene: -
j_gene: TRBJ2-1
v_gene: TRBV12-5
CDR3aa: CASGLGRFNEQFF
CDR3nt: TGTGCTAGTGGTTTGGGGAGATTCAATGAGCAGTTCTTC

len: 17
abundance: -
d_gene: TRBD2
j_gene: TRBJ2-1
v_gene: TRBV7-6
CDR3aa: CASSSTQPGLPNNEQFF
CDR3nt: TGTGCCAGCAGCTCAACTCAACCGGGACTACCAAACAATGAGCAGTTCTTC

len: 13
abundance: -
d_gene: -
j_gene: TRBJ2-5
v_gene: TRBV6-6
CDR3aa: CASSVERGETQYF
CDR3nt: TGTGCCAGCAGTGTTGAGCGAGGCGAGACCCAGTACTTC

len: 15
abundance: -
d_gene: -
j_gene: TRBJ2-6
v_gene: TRBV6-1
CDR3aa: CASSQDFSGANVLTF
CDR3nt: TGTGCCAGCAGTCAGGATTTCTCTGGGGCCAACGTCCTGACTTTC

len: 14
abundance: once
d_gene: TRBD1
j_gene: TRBJ2-5
v_gene: TRBV7-9
CDR3aa: CASSLFDRVEEQYF
CDR3nt: TGTGCCAGCAGCTTATTTGACAGGGTAGAAGAGCAGTACTTC

len: 13
abundance: -
d_gene: -
j_gene: TRBJ1-1
v_gene: TRBV12-3/TRBV12-4
CDR3aa: CASSIQEGTEAFF
CDR3nt: TGTGCCAGCAGTATACAGGAGGGCACTGAAGCTTTCTTT

len: 15
abundance: once
d_gene: -
j_gene: TRBJ2-5
v_gene: TRBV6-6
CDR3aa: CASSYSARGGETQYF
CDR3nt: TGTGCCAGCAGTTACTCGGCCAGGGGGGGAGAGACCCAGTACTTC

len: 15
abundance: -
d_gene: TRBD1
j_gene: TRBJ2-2
v_gene: TRBV7-6
CDR3aa: CASSPWTGGSGELFF
CDR3nt: TGTGCCAGCAGCCCCTGGACAGGGGGTTCCGGGGAGCTGTTTTTT

len: 13
abundance: -
d_gene: -
j_gene: TRBJ1-1
v_gene: TRBV5-3
CDR3aa: CASSLASYTEAFF
CDR3nt: TGTGCCAGCAGCTTGGCCTCCTACACTGAAGCTTTCTTT

len: 14
abundance: many
d_gene: -
j_gene: TRBJ2-5
v_gene: TRBV5-1
CDR3aa: CASSLGQGMETQYF
CDR3nt: TGCGCCAGCAGCTTGGGGCAGGGGATGGAGACCCAGTACTTC

len: 18
abundance: few
d_gene: TRBD2
j_gene: TRBJ2-5
v_gene: TRBV11-2
CDR3aa: CASSSRTSGGPTVKTQYF
CDR3nt: TGTGCCAGCAGCTCGAGGACTAGCGGGGGCCCCACCGTTAAGACCCAGTACTTC

len: 15
abundance: few
d_gene: -
j_gene: TRBJ2-7
v_gene: TRBV11-2
CDR3aa: CASSLFRIGFYEQYF
CDR3nt: TGTGCCAGCAGCTTATTTCGTATTGGTTTCTACGAGCAGTACTTC

len: 12
abundance: -
d_gene: -
j_gene: TRBJ2-1
v_gene: TRBV11-2
CDR3aa: CASSHTGDEQFF
CDR3nt: TGTGCCAGCAGCCATACGGGGGATGAGCAGTTCTTC

len: 15
abundance: -
d_gene: -
j_gene: TRBJ2-7
v_gene: TRBV6-1
CDR3aa: CASSDLGGAFYEQYF
CDR3nt: TGTGCCAGCAGTGACTTGGGGGGCGCATTCTACGAGCAGTACTTC

len: 14
abundance: once
d_gene: -
j_gene: TRBJ1-1
v_gene: TRBV12-3/TRBV12-4
CDR3aa: CASSTQTRGTEVFF
CDR3nt: TGTGCCAGCAGTACCCAAACAAGGGGGACTGAAGTTTTCTTT

len: 13
abundance: -
d_gene: -
j_gene: TRBJ2-7
v_gene: TRBV12-3/TRBV12-4
CDR3aa: CASSFETDGEQYF
CDR3nt: TGTGCCAGCAGTTTCGAGACGGACGGCGAGCAGTACTTC

len: 16
abundance: -
d_gene: TRBD1
j_gene: TRBJ2-3
v_gene: TRBV7-3
CDR3aa: CASSRPGQGGPDTQYF
CDR3nt: TGTGCCAGCAGTCGCCCGGGACAGGGGGGACCAGATACGCAGTATTTT

len: 14
abundance: many
d_gene: TRBD2
j_gene: TRBJ2-3
v_gene: TRBV4-2
CDR3aa: CASSQGTSEDTQYF
CDR3nt: TGTGCCAGCAGCCAAGGGACTAGTGAAGATACGCAGTATTTT

len: 13
abundance: many
d_gene: -
j_gene: TRBJ2-2
v_gene: TRBV12-3/TRBV12-4
CDR3aa: CASSPIYTGELFF
CDR3nt: TGTGCCAGCAGTCCAATATACACCGGGGAGCTGTTTTTT

len: 15
abundance: -
d_gene: -
j_gene: TRBJ2-1
v_gene: TRBV5-6
CDR3aa: CASSPLAGWDNEQFF
CDR3nt: TGTGCCAGCAGCCCCTTGGCAGGGTGGGACAATGAGCAGTTCTTC

len: 15
abundance: few
d_gene: -
j_gene: TRBJ2-3
v_gene: TRBV7-3
CDR3aa: CASSLKAAHTDTQYF
CDR3nt: TGTGCCAGCAGCTTGAAAGCGGCCCACACAGATACGCAGTATTTT

len: 16
abundance: -
d_gene: TRBD2
j_gene: TRBJ2-1
v_gene: TRBV7-4
CDR3aa: CASSPSLAGATNEQFF
CDR3nt: TGTGCCAGCAGCCCCTCACTAGCGGGGGCCACCAATGAGCAGTTCTTC

len: 16
abundance: few
d_gene: TRBD2
j_gene: TRBJ2-3
v_gene: TRBV7-4
CDR3aa: CASSTRLAGAADTQYF
CDR3nt: TGTGCCAGCAGCACTAGACTAGCGGGAGCGGCAGATACGCAGTATTTT

len: 14
abundance: -
d_gene: TRBD1
j_gene: TRBJ2-7
v_gene: TRBV7-6
CDR3aa: CASSWDRFSYEQYF
CDR3nt: TGTGCCAGCAGCTGGGACAGGTTCTCCTACGAGCAGTACTTC